What follows are 18 T cell receptor beta chains derived from one specimen sequenced in a study of shared clonotypes between healthy human individuals. The protocol was immunoSEQ multiplex PCR, while the TCRdb copy is restricted to in-frame clones and leaves out a portion. The sample carries hundreds of thousands of clones, around four fifths recorded once. Sequenced input: memory CD4+ T cells sorted from blood. The subset is: CD45RA-negative fraction. The source is a woman between 25 and 40 years old in good health.

The gene calls are TRBV5-1 and TRBJ2-7, with D possibly being TRBD1 (6 bases). V shed 4 bases and J shed 2 bases, with 10 bases lying between them. CDR1 and CDR2 (germline): SGHRS, YFSETQ. The CDR3 is 13 residues long. CDR3 loop: CASSKQGTYEQYF. In DNA, the CDR3 is TGCGCCAGCAGCAAGCAGGGGACCTACGAGCAGTACTTC.

CDR3 protein: CASSASGWGQGAGQPQHF. For the CDR3, the DNA is TGTGCCAGTAGTGCCTCAGGGTGGGGACAGGGGGCAGGTCAGCCCCAGCATTTT. The chain has TRBV19 and TRBJ1-5; 12 bases line up with TRBD1. The CDR3 extends over 18 amino acids. V dropped 5 bases and J dropped 6; count of bases not matched to a gene: 14. Germline assignment: CDR1 LNHDA and CDR2 SQIVND (reference sequence).

V usage is TRBV11-2 and J usage is TRBJ2-1, with 11 bases aligning to TRBD2. The CDR3 loop spans 15 amino acids. The V gene end was trimmed by 5 bases and the J gene end by 9 bases; junction bases not matched to a gene: 9. The germline V gene has CDR1 SGHAT and CDR2 FQNNGV. In DNA form, the CDR3 reads TGTGCCAGCAGCCGAGGGACTAGCGGAGGGGGTGAGCAGTTCTTC. It encodes CASSRGTSGGGEQFF.

This clone was picked up one time. The J gene is TRBJ2-7, the V gene TRBV19; 11 bases agree with TRBD1. With V trimmed by 6 bases and J by 6 bases, 13 bases remained unmatched. Germline V gene data show CDR1 as LNHDA and CDR2 as SQIVND (reference sequence). This CDR3 has 16 amino acids. CDR3 amino acids: CASRSIGTGGWGEQYF. The DNA of the CDR3 is TGTGCCAGTAGATCCATCGGGACAGGGGGTTGGGGCGAGCAGTACTTC.

This sequence joins TRBV7-2 and TRBJ1-3; 12 positions agree with TRBD1. The trim removed 1 base at V and 4 bases at J, leaving 5 bases unmatched. In germline, CDR1 is SGHTA, CDR2 FQGNSA. CDR3 size: 17 residues. The CDR3 protein is CASSLVGTGGGGNTIYF. CDR3 DNA: TGTGCCAGCAGCTTAGTTGGGACAGGGGGCGGAGGAAACACCATATATTTT.

The chain employs TRBV5-1 and TRBJ2-1, with 10 bases matching TRBD1. There are 15 residues in the CDR3. The V and J ends lost 3 bases and 3 bases, in that order; junction bases with no gene match: 3. In germline, CDR1 is SGHRS, CDR2 YFSETQ. The CDR3 nucleotides read TGCGCCAGCAGCTCGACAGGGGGCTACTACAATGAGCAGTTCTTC. Protein sequence: CASSSTGGYYNEQFF.

V and J are TRBV30 and TRBJ2-5; no reliable D call. The CDR3 has 12 amino acids. The V end lost 2 bases, the J end lost 1 base, and 5 bases lay between the germline ends. Germline V gene lookup returns CDR1 GTSNPN and CDR2 SVGIG (reference sequence). The CDR3 protein is CAWSRTQETQYF. Written as DNA, the CDR3 is TGTGCCTGGAGTCGAACCCAAGAGACCCAGTACTTC.

Only a few counts were recorded for this clone. The V and J genes are TRBV7-8 and TRBJ2-2, with unresolved D. Deletions cut 1 base from V and 0 bases from J, with 9 bases between. Germline V gene sequence: CDR1 SGHVS, CDR2 FQNEAQ. The CDR3 loop spans 16 amino acids. CDR3 amino acids: CASSLGQLANTGELFF. CDR3 DNA: TGTGCCAGCAGCTTAGGGCAGCTCGCGAACACCGGGGAGCTGTTTTTT. The whole variable domain, remainder taken from reference TRBV7-8 and TRBJ2-2, is GAGVSQSPRYKVAKRGQDVALRCDPISGHVSLFWYQQALGQGPEFLTYFQNEAQLDKSGLPSDRFFAERPEGSVSTLKIQRTQQEDSAVYLCASSLGQLANTGELFFGEGSRLTVL.

This clone is medium-sized. The chain is built from TRBV30 and TRBJ1-4; 9 positions agree with TRBD1. Germline loops: CDR1 GTSNPN, CDR2 SVGIG (reference sequence). The trim removed 2 bases at V and 3 bases at J, leaving 1 base unmatched. The CDR3 loop spans 14 amino acids. The CDR3 sequence: CAWSTGGSNEKLFF. CDR3 nucleotides: TGTGCCTGGAGTACAGGGGGCTCTAATGAAAAACTGTTTTTT.

This clone turned up a few times. The chain carries TRBV7-2 and TRBJ2-7, with D tentatively TRBD2 (5 bases). The CDR3 totals 13 residues. Per germline, CDR1 SGHTA and CDR2 FQGNSA. V lost 1 base and J lost 2, with 6 bases in between. The CDR3, as DNA: TGTGCCAGCAGCTTAGGAGGGCCCTACGAGCAGTACTTC. Residues: CASSLGGPYEQYF.

This chain's CDR3 is CASSYSTNSYNEQFF. In DNA form, the CDR3 reads TGTGCCAGCAGTTACTCGACCAATTCCTACAATGAGCAGTTCTTC. The rearrangement links TRBV6-5 to TRBJ2-1; D gene ambiguous. Looked up from germline, CDR1 is MNHEY and CDR2 is SVGAGI. Trimming removed 0 bases at V and 1 base at J, with 7 bases between. The CDR3 contains 15 residues.

CDR3 sequence: CASSTRQGPPYEQYF. The CDR3 bases are TGTGCCAGCTCTACCAGGCAGGGTCCTCCCTACGAGCAGTACTTC. The chain joins TRBV18 to TRBJ2-7; D might be TRBD1 (5 bases). The CDR3 consists of 15 residues. The V end lost 6 bases, the J end lost 2 bases, and 17 bases lay between the germline ends. The germline CDR1 and CDR2 sequences are KGHSH and LQKENI.

The rearrangement joins TRBV5-6 to TRBJ2-2; TRBD1 might be the D (5 bases). CDR3 length: 15 amino acids. Germline CDR1 SGHDT, CDR2 YYEEEE. V shed 4 bases and J shed 1 base, with 11 bases lying between them. CDR3 bases: TGTGCCAGCAGCACAAGGGGCAGGAACACCGGGGAGCTGTTTTTT. Protein: CASSTRGRNTGELFF.

The chain couples TRBV9 to TRBJ2-7; 7 bases are a match to TRBD2. Trimming at V came to 4 bases and at J to 5 bases, leaving 9 bases not matched to a gene. Germline CDR1 SGDLS, CDR2 YYNGEE. CDR3 length: 14 amino acids. CDR3 sequence (DNA): TGTGCCAGCAGCCCCTGGGACGGGAGGAACGAGCAGTACTTC. It is translated as CASSPWDGRNEQYF. The variable domain in full, with the rest retrieved from reference TRBV9 and TRBJ2-7, is DSGVTQTPKHLITATGQRVTLRCSPRSGDLSVYWYQQSLDQGLQFLIQYYNGEERAKGNILERFSAQQFPDLHSELNLSSLELGDSALYFCASSPWDGRNEQYFGPGTRLTVT.

About this clone itself: A junction end diverges from the germline sequence, so it may reflect a read error. Other DNA sequences in this specimen translate into the identical CDR3. V is TRBV18 and J is TRBJ2-7; 8 nucleotides line up with TRBD1. Germline V CDR1 and CDR2: KGHSH, LQKENI. This CDR3 is built from 16 residues. The chain's CDR3 is CASSPLGTGATYEQYF. The DNA of the CDR3 is TGTGCCAGTTCACCGCTCGGGACAGGTGCAACCTACGAGCAGTACTTC.

As regards this clone: Just one base apart from a much larger clone, this may be a read error. Other DNA sequences from this sample encode an identical CDR3 as well. This chain links TRBV2 with TRBJ2-5, with D uncertain. Germline-derived CDR1 and CDR2 are SNHLY and FYNNEI. Trimming shortened V by 0 bases and J by 3 bases, and 5 bases separated the two germline ends. The CDR3 extends over 13 amino acids. Here the CDR3 reads CASSEAQEETQYF. The CDR3 nucleotides are TGTGCCAGCAGTGAAGCGCAGGAAGAGACCCAGTACTTC. Full variable domain (outside the CDR3, taken from reference TRBV2 and TRBJ2-5): EPEVTQTPSHQVTQMGQEVILRCVPISNHLYFYWYRQILGQKVEFLVSFYNNEISEKSEIFDDQFSVERPDGSNFTLKIRSTKLEDSAMYFCASSEAQEETQYFGPGTRLLVL.

The chain employs TRBV7-9 and TRBJ1-2; D gene uncertain. This CDR3 has 12 residues. The germline gives CDR1 SEHNR, CDR2 FQNEAQ (reference sequence). The ends were cut back, 5 bases at V and 4 bases at J, with 8 bases in the middle. CDR3 loop: CASSRFFYGYTF. CDR3 coding DNA: TGTGCCAGCAGCCGGTTTTTCTATGGCTACACCTTC.

In the case of this clone: In the same sample, other DNA sequences code for this CDR3. V gene TRBV5-1 combines with J gene TRBJ2-5; no firm D call. This CDR3 region has 13 residues. Germline CDR1 and CDR2: SGHRS and YFSETQ. The V end was cut by 0 bases, the J end by 4 bases, with 7 bases between. The CDR3 loop reads CASSLVFGETQYF. DNA of the CDR3: TGCGCCAGCAGCTTGGTATTTGGAGAGACCCAGTACTTC.